This T cell receptor (beta chain) was retrieved from a study of blood T cell repertoires in COVID-19 (dated by TCRdb to 2018 to 2021). Looking at the study overall: Collaborator samples came from the United States, Italy and Spain and covered acute and convalescent phases of COVID-19. Samples were obtained from the ongoing ImmuneRACE study (first 160 participants) and from 1,000 to 1,500 subjects provided by 6 global collaborators. The prospective study material was composed of cDNA or gDNA derived from T cells, B-cell-depleted T cells, or PBMCs. The dataset comprised deeply sampled blood TCRbeta repertoires from subjects exposed to, actively infected with, or recovered from COVID-19. The sample metadata nearly always contained a de-identified subject ID, COVID-19 status, age in years and sex. A freely available public database, intended as a resource for researchers studying the immune response to SARS-CoV-2, is where the repertoires were released. Where available, HLA class I and class II types were taken from metadata supplied by the sample provider and were not determined by assay-based typing. What the study reported, not specific to this receptor: The amount of clinical and demographic metadata varied by source and participant and was provided uncurated.

Whole blood was collected in K2EDTA tubes by collaborating institutions according to the institutions' own protocols. For TCRbeta analysis, collaborator samples were shipped as frozen whole blood, as isolated PBMCs, or as DNA extracted from either sample type. To note about this clone: The target of this receptor is not known. Within one base of it there is no much larger clone, and no base qualities were kept.

The CDR3 runs 15 residues from the cysteine to the phenylalanine. Only CDR3 DNA remains: 45 bases, in frame from the first base. According to the germline V gene, CDR1 reads SGHRS and CDR2 reads YFSETQ. V is pruned by 0 bases and J by 2 bases, leaving 4 bases of the junction without a gene match. TCRbeta CDR3 regions were amplified from genomic DNA using the immunoSEQ Assay, a bias-controlled multiplex PCR. Per the source publication's procedure: Within the assay, amplification of reference gene primers was used to estimate how many nucleated cells each sample contained. To quantify the absolute abundance of each unique TCRbeta CDR3 rearrangement, sequence reads were collapsed and filtered. Productive Simpson clonality was computed per sample as the square root of Simpson's diversity index over productive rearrangements. The immuneACCESS repertoire file appears here via TCRdb, limited to in-frame rearrangements. These files lack a portion of the clones; in checked studies, under half of the deficit traces to unresolved V genes, and the cause of the others is not known. The V and J calls and the clone size are those of that table, but D and trimming were determined from the DNA. For this sample there are around 40,000 clones; about four fifths appear just once. Over 20% of the sample is in the top ten clones.

The chain is made from TRBV5-1 and TRBJ2-7; 8 bases in the middle match TRBD2. This clonotype originated in a man between 65 and 79 years old with acute or convalescent COVID-19. Material for sequencing was peripheral blood. The nucleotide sequence reads as follows: TGCGCCAGCAGCTTGGAGACTAGCGATGCCTACGAGCAGTACTTC. Translated, it reads CASSLETSDAYEQYF.